This is a list of T cell receptor beta chains from one sample in a study of T cell responses to AZD1222 COVID-19 vaccine. Method: immunoSEQ multiplex PCR; TCRdb's copy keeps in-frame clones and lacks some. The sample carries 95,000 to 110,000 clones, about 89% recorded once. The sequencing used peripheral blood, collected on day 0 of AZD1222 vaccination. Receptors originate from an adult in good health. Each CDR3 is given with its conserved first and last residue. The order of the fields is D gene, J gene, V gene, clone size, CDR3 protein, CDR3 DNA. The D gene is left open where the match is weak. Not all rows give a size; the values are once, few, many and, for expanded clones, a class.

d_gene: NA
j_gene: TRBJ1-1
v_gene: TRBV18
abundance: NA
CDR3aa: CASSPLAGSTEAFF
CDR3nt: TGTGCCAGCTCACCTCTAGCAGGGAGCACTGAAGCTTTCTTT

d_gene: TRBD1
j_gene: TRBJ2-7
v_gene: TRBV7-2
abundance: NA
CDR3aa: CASGDRRLSEQYF
CDR3nt: TGTGCCAGCGGGGACAGGAGACTCTCAGAGCAGTACTTC

d_gene: TRBD2
j_gene: TRBJ2-7
v_gene: TRBV7-2
abundance: NA
CDR3aa: CASSSVSGGSYEQYF
CDR3nt: TGTGCCAGCAGTTCTGTCTCGGGAGGCTCCTACGAGCAGTACTTC

d_gene: NA
j_gene: TRBJ2-2
v_gene: TRBV28
abundance: few
CDR3aa: CASSSLNGELFF
CDR3nt: TGTGCCAGCAGTTCCTTGAACGGGGAGCTGTTTTTT

d_gene: NA
j_gene: TRBJ2-1
v_gene: TRBV28
abundance: NA
CDR3aa: CASSQGGSYNEQFF
CDR3nt: TGTGCCAGCAGTCAGGGGGGGTCATACAATGAGCAGTTCTTC

d_gene: NA
j_gene: TRBJ1-3
v_gene: TRBV5-6
abundance: NA
CDR3aa: CASSLGLSGNTIYF
CDR3nt: TGTGCCAGCAGCTTGGGCCTCTCTGGAAACACCATATATTTT

d_gene: TRBD2
j_gene: TRBJ2-7
v_gene: TRBV3-1/TRBV3-2
abundance: NA
CDR3aa: CASRAGVPYYEQYF
CDR3nt: TGTGCCAGCAGGGCGGGAGTCCCTTACTACGAGCAGTACTTC

d_gene: TRBD1
j_gene: TRBJ2-6
v_gene: TRBV5-1
abundance: NA
CDR3aa: CASSLAGRGLAGANVLTF
CDR3nt: TGCGCCAGCAGCTTGGCCGGCAGGGGGCTGGCTGGGGCCAACGTCCTGACTTTC

d_gene: TRBD1
j_gene: TRBJ1-3
v_gene: TRBV7-8
abundance: NA
CDR3aa: CASSLTENRGLGNTIYF
CDR3nt: TGTGCCAGCAGCTTAACTGAGAACAGGGGGTTAGGAAACACCATATATTTT

d_gene: NA
j_gene: TRBJ1-1
v_gene: TRBV28
abundance: NA
CDR3aa: CASSPGRRSNTEAFF
CDR3nt: TGTGCCAGCAGTCCGGGCCGTCGCTCTAACACTGAAGCTTTCTTT

d_gene: NA
j_gene: TRBJ1-6
v_gene: TRBV5-6
abundance: once
CDR3aa: CASKLGRDSPLHF
CDR3nt: TGTGCCAGCAAATTGGGGAGAGATTCACCCCTCCACTTT

d_gene: NA
j_gene: TRBJ2-2
v_gene: TRBV7-3
abundance: NA
CDR3aa: CASSYFSGELFF
CDR3nt: TGTGCCAGCAGCTATTTTAGCGGGGAGCTGTTTTTT

d_gene: TRBD2
j_gene: TRBJ2-5
v_gene: TRBV10-2
abundance: few
CDR3aa: CASSGPGLAGGPRETQYF
CDR3nt: TGCGCCAGCAGTGGTCCTGGACTAGCGGGAGGGCCTAGAGAGACCCAGTACTTC

d_gene: TRBD1
j_gene: TRBJ1-2
v_gene: TRBV4-3
abundance: NA
CDR3aa: CASNRDRANYGYTF
CDR3nt: TGCGCCAGCAACCGGGACAGAGCTAACTATGGCTACACCTTC

d_gene: NA
j_gene: TRBJ1-2
v_gene: TRBV18
abundance: NA
CDR3aa: CASSDQKNYGYTF
CDR3nt: TGTGCCAGCTCAGACCAGAAGAACTATGGCTACACCTTC

d_gene: TRBD1
j_gene: TRBJ2-3
v_gene: TRBV7-3
abundance: NA
CDR3aa: CASSIQGNTQYF
CDR3nt: TGTGCCAGCAGCATACAGGGGAATACGCAGTATTTT

d_gene: NA
j_gene: TRBJ2-4
v_gene: TRBV7-2
abundance: NA
CDR3aa: CASSLARQVITKNIQYF
CDR3nt: TGTGCCAGCAGCTTAGCGAGGCAGGTTATCACCAAAAACATTCAGTACTTC

d_gene: NA
j_gene: TRBJ1-2
v_gene: TRBV18
abundance: NA
CDR3aa: CASSPWNPGTPLWRGYTF
CDR3nt: TGTGCCAGCTCACCATGGAATCCAGGTACGCCCCTCTGGCGGGGCTACACCTTC

d_gene: TRBD1
j_gene: TRBJ2-1
v_gene: TRBV9
abundance: few
CDR3aa: CASSVGTGGIEQFF
CDR3nt: TGTGCCAGCAGCGTGGGGACAGGGGGTATCGAGCAGTTCTTC

d_gene: NA
j_gene: TRBJ1-1
v_gene: TRBV30
abundance: NA
CDR3aa: CAWTGGGYAEAFF
CDR3nt: TGTGCCTGGACCGGAGGGGGGTACGCTGAAGCTTTCTTT

d_gene: TRBD2
j_gene: TRBJ2-1
v_gene: TRBV18
abundance: NA
CDR3aa: CASSLAGGPDNEQFF
CDR3nt: TGTGCCAGCTCACTAGCGGGAGGGCCCGACAATGAGCAGTTCTTC

d_gene: NA
j_gene: TRBJ1-1
v_gene: TRBV28
abundance: few
CDR3aa: CASSPPPGREAFF
CDR3nt: TGTGCCAGCAGTCCCCCCCCTGGCCGTGAAGCTTTCTTT

d_gene: TRBD2
j_gene: TRBJ2-5
v_gene: TRBV5-5
abundance: NA
CDR3aa: CASSSLAGSVLQETQYF
CDR3nt: TGTGCCAGCAGCTCTCTAGCGGGATCTGTATTACAAGAGACCCAGTACTTC

d_gene: NA
j_gene: TRBJ1-6
v_gene: TRBV10-3
abundance: NA
CDR3aa: CAISVNRDNSPLHF
CDR3nt: TGTGCCATCAGTGTTAACAGGGACAATTCACCCCTCCACTTT

d_gene: TRBD1
j_gene: TRBJ2-7
v_gene: TRBV12-3/TRBV12-4
abundance: NA
CDR3aa: CASSRGDRVSYF
CDR3nt: TGTGCCAGCAGCCGGGGGGACAGGGTTTCGTACTTC

d_gene: TRBD2
j_gene: TRBJ2-7
v_gene: TRBV3-1/TRBV3-2
abundance: NA
CDR3aa: CASSTGTSPSYEQYF
CDR3nt: TGTGCCAGCAGCACTGGGACTAGCCCTTCCTACGAGCAGTACTTC

d_gene: NA
j_gene: TRBJ2-7
v_gene: TRBV21-1
abundance: NA
CDR3aa: CASSNPAELGSYEQYF
CDR3nt: TGTGCCAGCAGCAACCCGGCGGAGCTGGGTTCCTACGAGCAGTACTTC

d_gene: NA
j_gene: TRBJ1-3
v_gene: TRBV7-9
abundance: NA
CDR3aa: CASSPMGNTIYF
CDR3nt: TGTGCCAGCAGCCCAATGGGAAACACCATATATTTT

d_gene: NA
j_gene: TRBJ2-7
v_gene: TRBV4-2
abundance: NA
CDR3aa: CASSQNYEQYF
CDR3nt: TGTGCCAGCAGCCAGAACTACGAGCAGTACTTC

d_gene: NA
j_gene: TRBJ2-7
v_gene: TRBV7-2
abundance: NA
CDR3aa: CASSARSYEQYF
CDR3nt: TGTGCCAGCAGCGCTCGCTCCTACGAGCAGTACTTC

d_gene: TRBD1
j_gene: TRBJ2-7
v_gene: TRBV27
abundance: once
CDR3aa: CASSVGQDGYEQYF
CDR3nt: TGTGCCAGCAGCGTGGGACAGGATGGCTACGAGCAGTACTTC

d_gene: TRBD1
j_gene: TRBJ1-6
v_gene: TRBV5-4
abundance: NA
CDR3aa: CASSPRQGRNSPLHF
CDR3nt: TGTGCCAGCAGCCCCAGACAGGGTCGGAATTCACCCCTCCACTTT

d_gene: TRBD1
j_gene: TRBJ1-2
v_gene: TRBV7-8
abundance: NA
CDR3aa: CASSPVRTGNYGYTF
CDR3nt: TGTGCCAGCAGCCCCGTCCGGACAGGGAACTATGGCTACACCTTC

d_gene: NA
j_gene: TRBJ1-1
v_gene: TRBV27
abundance: NA
CDR3aa: CASRRTEIMNTEAFF
CDR3nt: TGTGCCAGCAGACGGACAGAGATCATGAACACTGAAGCTTTCTTT

d_gene: TRBD2
j_gene: TRBJ2-7
v_gene: TRBV29-1
abundance: NA
CDR3aa: CSVVVGSLIVGTSGRVYEQYF
CDR3nt: TGCAGCGTTGTAGTCGGGAGTTTAATTGTGGGGACTAGCGGGAGAGTCTACGAGCAGTACTTC

d_gene: TRBD2
j_gene: TRBJ2-7
v_gene: TRBV19
abundance: NA
CDR3aa: CASSGRAPAYEQYF
CDR3nt: TGTGCCAGTAGCGGGAGGGCTCCAGCCTACGAGCAGTACTTC

d_gene: TRBD2
j_gene: TRBJ2-5
v_gene: TRBV9
abundance: NA
CDR3aa: CASSTSASGNLIQETQYF
CDR3nt: TGTGCCAGCAGTACCTCGGCTAGCGGAAACCTTATTCAAGAGACCCAGTACTTC

d_gene: NA
j_gene: TRBJ2-1
v_gene: TRBV7-9
abundance: NA
CDR3aa: CASSWSTGMQEQFF
CDR3nt: TGTGCCAGCAGCTGGAGTACGGGGATGCAGGAGCAGTTCTTC

d_gene: NA
j_gene: TRBJ2-5
v_gene: TRBV6-1
abundance: NA
CDR3aa: CASSYGETQYF
CDR3nt: TGTGCCAGCAGTTACGGAGAGACCCAGTACTTC